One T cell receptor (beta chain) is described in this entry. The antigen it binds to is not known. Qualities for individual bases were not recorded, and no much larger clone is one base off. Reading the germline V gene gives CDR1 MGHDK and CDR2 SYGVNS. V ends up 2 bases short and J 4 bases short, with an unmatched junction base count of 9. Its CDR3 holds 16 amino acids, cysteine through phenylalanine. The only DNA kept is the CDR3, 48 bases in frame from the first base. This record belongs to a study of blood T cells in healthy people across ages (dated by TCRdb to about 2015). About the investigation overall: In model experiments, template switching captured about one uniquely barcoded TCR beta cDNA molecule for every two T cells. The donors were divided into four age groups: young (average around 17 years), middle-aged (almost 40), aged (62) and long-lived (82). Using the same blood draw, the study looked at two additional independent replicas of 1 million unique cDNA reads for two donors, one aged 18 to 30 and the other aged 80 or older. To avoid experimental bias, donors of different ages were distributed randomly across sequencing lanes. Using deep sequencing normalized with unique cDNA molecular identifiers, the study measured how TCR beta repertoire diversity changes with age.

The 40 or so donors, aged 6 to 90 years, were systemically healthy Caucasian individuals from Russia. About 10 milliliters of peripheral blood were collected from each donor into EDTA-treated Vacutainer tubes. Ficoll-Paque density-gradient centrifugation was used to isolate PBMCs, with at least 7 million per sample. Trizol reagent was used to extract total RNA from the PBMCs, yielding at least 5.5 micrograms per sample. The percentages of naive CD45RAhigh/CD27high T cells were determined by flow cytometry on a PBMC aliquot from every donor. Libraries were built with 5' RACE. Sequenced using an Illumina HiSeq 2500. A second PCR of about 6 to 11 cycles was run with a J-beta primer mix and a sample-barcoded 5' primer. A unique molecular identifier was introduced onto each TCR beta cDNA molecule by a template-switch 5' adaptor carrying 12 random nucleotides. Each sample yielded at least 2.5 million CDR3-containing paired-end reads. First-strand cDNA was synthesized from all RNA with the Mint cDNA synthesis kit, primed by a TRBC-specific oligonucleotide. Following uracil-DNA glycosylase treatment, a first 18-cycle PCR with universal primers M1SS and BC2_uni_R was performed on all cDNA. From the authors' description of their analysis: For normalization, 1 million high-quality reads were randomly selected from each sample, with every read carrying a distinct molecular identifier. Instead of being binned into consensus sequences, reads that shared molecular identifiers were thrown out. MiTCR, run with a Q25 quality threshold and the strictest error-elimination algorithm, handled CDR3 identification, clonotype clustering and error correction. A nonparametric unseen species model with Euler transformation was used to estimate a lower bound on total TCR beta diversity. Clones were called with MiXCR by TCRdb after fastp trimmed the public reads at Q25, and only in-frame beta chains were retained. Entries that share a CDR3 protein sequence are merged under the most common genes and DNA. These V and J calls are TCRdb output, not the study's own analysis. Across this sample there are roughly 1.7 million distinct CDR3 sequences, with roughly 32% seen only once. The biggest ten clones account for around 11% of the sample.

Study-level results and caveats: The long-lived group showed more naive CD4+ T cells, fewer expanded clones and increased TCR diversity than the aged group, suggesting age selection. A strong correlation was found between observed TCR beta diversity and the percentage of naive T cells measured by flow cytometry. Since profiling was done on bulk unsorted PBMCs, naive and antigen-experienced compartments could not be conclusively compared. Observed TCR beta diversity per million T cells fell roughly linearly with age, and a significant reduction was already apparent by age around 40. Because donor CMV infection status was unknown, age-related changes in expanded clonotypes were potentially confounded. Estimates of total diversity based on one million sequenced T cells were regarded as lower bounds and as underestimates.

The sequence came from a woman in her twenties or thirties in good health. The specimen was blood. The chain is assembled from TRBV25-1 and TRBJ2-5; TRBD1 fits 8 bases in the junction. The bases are TGTGCCAGCAGTGAAGGGCGCAGGGGGCTGACAGAGACCCAGTACTTC. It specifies CASSEGRRGLTETQYF.